The present T cell receptor beta chain was sequenced within a study of blood T cell repertoires in COVID-19. Assay: immunoSEQ multiplex PCR; the TCRdb copy retains only in-frame clones and omits some. This sample has roughly 240,000 clones, with about 82% found just once. Trimming took 5 bases from V and 0 from J, leaving 13 bases between them. CDR1 is SGHTA and CDR2 is FQGNSA in the germline V gene. The CDR3 runs 15 residues. This clone was seen only a few times. Sequenced: PBMCs or T cells enriched from blood (not recorded which). The V gene is TRBV7-2, the J gene TRBJ1-1; the D gene is possibly TRBD1 (6 bases). This receptor was identified in a woman in her forties or fifties who had recovered from COVID-19. The CDR3 bases are TGTGCCAGCAGCCCCCGACAGGTCATGAACACTGAAGCTTTCTTT. Protein: CASSPRQVMNTEAFF.